The clone carrying this T cell receptor beta chain has a handful of counts. The sample belongs to a study of blood T cells in healthy people across ages. Next came a second PCR, run for roughly 6 to 11 cycles, which used a sample-barcoded 5' primer along with a J-beta primer mix. A single record per CDR3 protein comes from TCRdb applying MiXCR to the 5' RACE reads. The table records some 760,000 distinct CDR3 sequences, approximately 25% of them present only once. CDR1 and CDR2 (germline): LGHNA, YSLEER. The CDR3 totals 14 residues. The sample was also reused in another study, on T cells of mothers and their children. That report notes: Reads recorded for TCR beta CDR3 numbered over 8.5 million per mother and roughly 2.7 million per child.

Sequencing used blood. This receptor was obtained from a boy aged 5 to 17 in good health. This sequence joins TRBV4-3 and TRBJ2-5; D gene ambiguous. The DNA matches TRBJ2-1 better at its end, which makes the J call doubtful. CDR3 DNA: TGCGCCAGCAGCCAAGATCCCTTCCGCCATGAGCAGTTCTTC. It specifies CASSQDPFRHEQFF.